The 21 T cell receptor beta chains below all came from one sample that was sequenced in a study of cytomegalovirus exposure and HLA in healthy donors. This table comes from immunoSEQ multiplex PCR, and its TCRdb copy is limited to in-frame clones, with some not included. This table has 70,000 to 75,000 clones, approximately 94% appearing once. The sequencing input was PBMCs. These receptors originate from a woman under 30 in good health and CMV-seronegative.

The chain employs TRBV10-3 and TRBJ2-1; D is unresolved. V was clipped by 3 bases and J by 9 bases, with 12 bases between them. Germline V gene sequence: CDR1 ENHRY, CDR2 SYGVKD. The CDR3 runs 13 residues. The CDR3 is CAISDSGWSEQFF. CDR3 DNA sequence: TGTGCCATCAGTGATTCGGGTTGGAGTGAGCAGTTCTTC.

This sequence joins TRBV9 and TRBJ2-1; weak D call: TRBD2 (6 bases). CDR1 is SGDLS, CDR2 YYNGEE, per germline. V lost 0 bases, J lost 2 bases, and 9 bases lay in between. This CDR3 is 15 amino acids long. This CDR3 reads CASSVAQRAYNEQFF. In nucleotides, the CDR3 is TGTGCCAGCAGCGTAGCCCAGCGGGCCTACAATGAGCAGTTCTTC.

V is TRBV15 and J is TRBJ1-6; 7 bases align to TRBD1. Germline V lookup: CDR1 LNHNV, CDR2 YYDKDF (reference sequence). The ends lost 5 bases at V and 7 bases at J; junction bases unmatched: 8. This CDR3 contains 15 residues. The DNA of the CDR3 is TGTGCCACCAGCGCCGTGACAGGGAGGAATTCACCCCTCCACTTT. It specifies CATSAVTGRNSPLHF. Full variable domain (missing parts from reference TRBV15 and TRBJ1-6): DAMVIQNPRYQVTQFGKPVTLSCSQTLNHNVMYWYQQKSSQAPKLLFHYYDKDFNNEADTPDNFQSRRPNTSFCFLDIRSPGLGDTAMYLCATSAVTGRNSPLHFGNGTRLTVT.

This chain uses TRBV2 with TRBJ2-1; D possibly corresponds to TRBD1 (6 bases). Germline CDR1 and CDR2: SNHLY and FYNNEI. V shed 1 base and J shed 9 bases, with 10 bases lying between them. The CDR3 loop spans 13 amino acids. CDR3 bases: TGTGCCAGCAGTGAAGAGGAGACAGGTGAGCAGTTCTTC. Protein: CASSEEETGEQFF.

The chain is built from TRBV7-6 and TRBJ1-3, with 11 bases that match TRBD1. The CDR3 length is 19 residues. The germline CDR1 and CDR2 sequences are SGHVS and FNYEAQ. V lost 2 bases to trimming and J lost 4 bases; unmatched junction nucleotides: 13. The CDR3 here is CASSLFWTGGSRGGNTIYF. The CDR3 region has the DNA TGTGCCAGCAGCTTATTTTGGACAGGGGGCTCCCGTGGGGGAAACACCATATATTTT.

The CDR3 sequence: CASSSWGGQVGSPLHF. DNA for the CDR3: TGTGCCAGCTCCTCGTGGGGGGGTCAAGTAGGTTCACCCCTCCACTTT. The chain couples TRBV25-1 to TRBJ1-6; possibly TRBD1 for D (5 bases). The V end was cut by 8 bases, the J end by 9 bases, with 23 bases between. Germline-derived CDR1 and CDR2 are MGHDK and SYGVNS. The CDR3 runs 16 residues.

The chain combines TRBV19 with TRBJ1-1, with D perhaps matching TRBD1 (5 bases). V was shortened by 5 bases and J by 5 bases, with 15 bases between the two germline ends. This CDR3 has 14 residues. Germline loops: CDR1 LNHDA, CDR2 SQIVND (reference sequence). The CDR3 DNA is TGTGCCAGTAGTCTGGCAACCCGGGGGACTGAAGCTTTCTTT. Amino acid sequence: CASSLATRGTEAFF.

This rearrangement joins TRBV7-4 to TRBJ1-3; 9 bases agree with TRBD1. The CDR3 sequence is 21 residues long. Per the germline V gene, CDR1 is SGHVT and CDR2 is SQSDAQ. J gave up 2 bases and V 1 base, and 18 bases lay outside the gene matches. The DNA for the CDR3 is TGTGCCAGCAGCTTAGTGGGATGTAGTCGATGCGGACAGGGGACTGGAAACACCATATATTTT. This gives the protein CASSLVGCSRCGQGTGNTIYF. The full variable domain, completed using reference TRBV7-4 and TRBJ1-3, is GAGVSQSPRYKVAKRGRDVALRCDSISGHVTLYWYRQTLGQGSEVLTYSQSDAQRDKSGRPSGRFSAERPERSVSTLKIQRTEQGDSAVYLCASSLVGCSRCGQGTGNTIYFGEGSWLTVV.

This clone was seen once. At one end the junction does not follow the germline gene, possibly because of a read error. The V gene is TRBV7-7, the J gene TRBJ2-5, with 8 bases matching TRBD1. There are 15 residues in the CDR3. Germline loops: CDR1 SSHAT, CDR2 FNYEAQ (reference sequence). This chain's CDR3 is CASSLLDRGQETQYF. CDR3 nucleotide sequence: TGTGCTAGCAGCTTACTCGACAGGGGACAAGAGACCCAGTACTTC.

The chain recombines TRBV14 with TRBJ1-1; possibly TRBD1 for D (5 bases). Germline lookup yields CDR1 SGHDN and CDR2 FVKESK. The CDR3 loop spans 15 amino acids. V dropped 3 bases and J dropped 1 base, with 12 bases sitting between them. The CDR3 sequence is CASSHRRGTNTEAFF. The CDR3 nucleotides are TGTGCCAGCAGCCACCGCCGGGGGACGAACACTGAAGCTTTCTTT.

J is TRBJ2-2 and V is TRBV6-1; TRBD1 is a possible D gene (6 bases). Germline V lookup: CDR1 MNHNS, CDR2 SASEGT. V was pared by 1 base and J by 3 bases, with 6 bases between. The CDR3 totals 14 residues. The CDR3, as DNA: TGTGCCAGCAGTGAAGGACAGGACACCGGGGAGCTGTTTTTT. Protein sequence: CASSEGQDTGELFF.

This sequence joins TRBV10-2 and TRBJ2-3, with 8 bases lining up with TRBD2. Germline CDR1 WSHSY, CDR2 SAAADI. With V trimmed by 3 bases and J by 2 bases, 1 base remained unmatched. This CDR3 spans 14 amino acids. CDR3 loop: CASSDSGATDTQYF. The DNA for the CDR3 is TGCGCCAGCAGTGATAGCGGGGCCACAGATACGCAGTATTTT.

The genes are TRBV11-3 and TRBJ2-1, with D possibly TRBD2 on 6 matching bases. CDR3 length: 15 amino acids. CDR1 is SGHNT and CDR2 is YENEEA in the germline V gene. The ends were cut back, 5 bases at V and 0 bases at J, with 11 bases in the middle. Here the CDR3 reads CASSLGGSSYNEQFF. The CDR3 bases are TGTGCCAGCAGCCTAGGAGGGAGCTCCTACAATGAGCAGTTCTTC.

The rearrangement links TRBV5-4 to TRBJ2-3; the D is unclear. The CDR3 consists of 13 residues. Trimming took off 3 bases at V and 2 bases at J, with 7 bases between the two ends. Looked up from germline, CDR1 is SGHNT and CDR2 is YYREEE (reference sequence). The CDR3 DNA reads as TGTGCCAGCAGCTGGAGTACCACAGATACGCAGTATTTT. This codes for CASSWSTTDTQYF.

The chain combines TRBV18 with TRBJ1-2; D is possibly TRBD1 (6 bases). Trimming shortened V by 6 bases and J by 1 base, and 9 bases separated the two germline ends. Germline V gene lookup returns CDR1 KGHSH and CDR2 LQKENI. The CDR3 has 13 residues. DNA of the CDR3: TGTGCCAGCTCCCTGGACAGTAACTATGGCTACACCTTC. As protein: CASSLDSNYGYTF.

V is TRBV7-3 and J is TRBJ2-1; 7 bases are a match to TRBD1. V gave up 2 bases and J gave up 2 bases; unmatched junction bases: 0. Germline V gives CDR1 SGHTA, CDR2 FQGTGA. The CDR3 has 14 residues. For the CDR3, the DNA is TGTGCCAGCAGCTTAGGGACAGCCTACAATGAGCAGTTCTTC. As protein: CASSLGTAYNEQFF.

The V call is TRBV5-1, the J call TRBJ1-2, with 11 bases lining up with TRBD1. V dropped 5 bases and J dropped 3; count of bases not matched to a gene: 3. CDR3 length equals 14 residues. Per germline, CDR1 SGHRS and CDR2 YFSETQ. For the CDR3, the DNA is TGCGCCAGCAGTCCGGGACAGGGGGACTATGGCTACACCTTC. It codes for CASSPGQGDYGYTF.

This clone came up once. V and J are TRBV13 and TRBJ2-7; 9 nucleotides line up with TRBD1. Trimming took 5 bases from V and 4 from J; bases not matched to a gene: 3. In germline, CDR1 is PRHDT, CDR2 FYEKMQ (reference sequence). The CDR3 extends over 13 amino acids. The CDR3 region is CASSLQGAYEQYF. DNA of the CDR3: TGTGCCAGCAGCCTACAGGGGGCGTACGAGCAGTACTTC.

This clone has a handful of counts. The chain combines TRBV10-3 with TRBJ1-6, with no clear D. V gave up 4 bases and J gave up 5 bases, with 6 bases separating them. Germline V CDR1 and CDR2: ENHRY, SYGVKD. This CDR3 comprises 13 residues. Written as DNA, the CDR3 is TGTGCCATCAGTGTCCAGGATAATTCACCCCTCCACTTT. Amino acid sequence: CAISVQDNSPLHF.

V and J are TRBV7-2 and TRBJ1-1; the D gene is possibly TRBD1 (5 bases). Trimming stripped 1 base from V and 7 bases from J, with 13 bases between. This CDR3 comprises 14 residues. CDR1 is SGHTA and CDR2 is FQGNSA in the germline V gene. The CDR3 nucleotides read TGTGCCAGCAGCTTAGTCGGGGGAGACGGTGAAGCTTTCTTT. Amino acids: CASSLVGGDGEAFF.

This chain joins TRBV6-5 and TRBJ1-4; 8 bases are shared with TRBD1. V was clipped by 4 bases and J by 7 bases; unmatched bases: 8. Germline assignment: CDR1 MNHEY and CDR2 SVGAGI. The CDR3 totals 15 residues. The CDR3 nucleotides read TGTGCCAGCAGTTCGTCGACAGGGGAAAGTGAAAAACTGTTTTTT. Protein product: CASSSSTGESEKLFF.